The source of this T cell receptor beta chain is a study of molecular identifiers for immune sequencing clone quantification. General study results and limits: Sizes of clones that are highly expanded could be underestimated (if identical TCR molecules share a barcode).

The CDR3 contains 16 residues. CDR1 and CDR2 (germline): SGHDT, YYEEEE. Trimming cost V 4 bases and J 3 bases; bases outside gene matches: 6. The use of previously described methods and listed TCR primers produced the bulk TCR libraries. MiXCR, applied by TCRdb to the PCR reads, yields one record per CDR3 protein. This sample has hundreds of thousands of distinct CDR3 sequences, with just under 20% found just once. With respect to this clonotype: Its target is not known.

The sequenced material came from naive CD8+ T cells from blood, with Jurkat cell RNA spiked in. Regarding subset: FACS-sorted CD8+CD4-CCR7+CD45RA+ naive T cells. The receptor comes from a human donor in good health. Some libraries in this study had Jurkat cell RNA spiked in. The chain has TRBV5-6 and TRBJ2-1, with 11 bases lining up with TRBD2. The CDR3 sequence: CASSPGLAELYNEQFF. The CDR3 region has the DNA TGTGCCAGCAGCCCGGGACTAGCGGAGCTCTACAATGAGCAGTTCTTC.